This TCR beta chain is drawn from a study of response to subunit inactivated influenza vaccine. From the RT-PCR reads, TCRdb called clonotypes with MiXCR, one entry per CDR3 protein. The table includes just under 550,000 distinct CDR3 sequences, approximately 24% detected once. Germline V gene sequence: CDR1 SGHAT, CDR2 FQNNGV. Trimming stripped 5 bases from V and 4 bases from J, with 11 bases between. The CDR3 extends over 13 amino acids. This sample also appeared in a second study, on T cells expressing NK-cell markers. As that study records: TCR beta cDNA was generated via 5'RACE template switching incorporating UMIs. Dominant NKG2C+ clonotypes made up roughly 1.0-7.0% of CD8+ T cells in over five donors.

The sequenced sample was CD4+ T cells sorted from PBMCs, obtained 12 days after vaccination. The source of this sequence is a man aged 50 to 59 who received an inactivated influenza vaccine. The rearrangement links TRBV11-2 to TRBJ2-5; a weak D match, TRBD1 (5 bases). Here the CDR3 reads CASSQGAVETQYF. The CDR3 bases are TGTGCCAGCAGCCAAGGGGCAGTAGAGACCCAGTACTTC. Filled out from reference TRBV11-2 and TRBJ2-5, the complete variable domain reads EAGVAQSPRYKIIEKRQSVAFWCNPISGHATLYWYQQILGQGPKLLIQFQNNGVVDDSQLPKDRFSAERLKGVDSTLKIQPAKLEDSAVYLCASSQGAVETQYFGPGTRLLVL.